Following are 20 T cell receptor beta chains from one sample sequenced in a study of beta chain features in type 1 diabetes. Since all of the isolated RNA was reverse transcribed, expressed TCRB transcripts were what got sequenced. The repertoire was sequenced with immunoSEQ multiplex PCR; TCRdb's copy has only in-frame clones and lacks some. The sample has 350,000 to 450,000 clones; over 12% are singletons. The specimen sequenced was naive CD4+ T cells from blood. The receptors originated from a woman under 30 in good health.

This clone was picked up a small number of times. The J gene is TRBJ2-3, the V gene TRBV7-3, with 9 bases lining up with TRBD1. Looked up from germline, CDR1 is SGHTA and CDR2 is FQGTGA. The CDR3 sequence is 16 residues long. Trimming at V came to 5 bases and at J to 4 bases, leaving 10 bases not matched to a gene. In DNA, the CDR3 is TGTGCCAGCAGCCTTGGGGACAGGGCTTTGGCAGATACGCAGTATTTT. Protein product: CASSLGDRALADTQYF.

This clone was observed a handful of times. The chain combines TRBV9 with TRBJ2-3, with TRBD2 matching over 13 bases. The CDR3 has 13 residues. Germline CDR1 SGDLS, CDR2 YYNGEE. V lost 7 bases to trimming and J lost 7 bases; unmatched junction nucleotides: 3. DNA for the CDR3: TGTGCCAGCTCGACTAGCGGGAGGAATACGCAGTATTTT. This encodes CASSTSGRNTQYF.

The rearrangement uses TRBV14 and TRBJ2-1, with TRBD2 as a possible D gene (7 bases). Per the germline V gene, CDR1 is SGHDN and CDR2 is FVKESK. Trimming shortened V by 4 bases and J by 7 bases, and 23 bases separated the two germline ends. This CDR3 contains 17 residues. CDR3 sequence: CASSLLRRGALRNEQFF. For the CDR3, the DNA is TGTGCCAGCAGCCTTTTAAGACGGGGGGCTTTGAGGAATGAGCAGTTCTTC.

The chain joins TRBV9 to TRBJ2-7, with 7 bases lining up with TRBD2. CDR3 length: 15 residues. With V trimmed by 0 bases and J by 3 bases, 6 bases remained unmatched. CDR1 SGDLS and CDR2 YYNGEE come from the germline V gene. CDR3 residues: CASSVEGAGHYEQYF. The CDR3 nucleotides are TGTGCCAGCAGCGTAGAAGGAGCGGGGCACTACGAGCAGTACTTC.

This chain links TRBV6-4 with TRBJ2-1; 13 bases fit TRBD2. This CDR3 spans 14 amino acids. Germline V gene sequence: CDR1 MRHNA, CDR2 SNTAGT. With 6 bases clipped from V and 5 bases from J, the junction kept 1 base outside the gene matches. This chain's CDR3 is CASRGTSGNNEQFF. CDR3 sequence (DNA): TGTGCCAGCAGAGGGACTAGCGGGAACAATGAGCAGTTCTTC.

V gene TRBV6-6 combines with J gene TRBJ2-7; 9 nucleotides match TRBD2. The CDR3 is 15 amino acids. The trim removed 2 bases at V and 2 bases at J, leaving 4 bases unmatched. CDR1 is MNHNY, CDR2 SVGAGI, per germline (reference sequence). The CDR3 DNA follows: TGTGCCAGCAGTTACCGGACTAGCGTCACCTACGAGCAGTACTTC. Its translation: CASSYRTSVTYEQYF.

CDR3 sequence reads: CATSADLQRTEAFF. CDR3 coding DNA: TGTGCCACCAGCGCAGATTTGCAGCGCACTGAAGCTTTCTTT. The chain links TRBV15 to TRBJ1-1; no clear D. Trimming removed 5 bases from V and 4 bases from J, with 14 bases in between. CDR1 and CDR2 from the germline V gene are LNHNV and YYDKDF (reference sequence). CDR3 length: 14 amino acids.

The chain has TRBV7-2 and TRBJ2-1; 7 bases fit TRBD1. V was clipped by 5 bases and J by 6 bases; unmatched bases: 7. CDR1 is SGHTA and CDR2 is FQGNSA in the germline V gene. This CDR3 is built from 14 residues. CDR3 DNA: TGTGCCAGCAGCCCCCTGGGACAGATCAATGAGCAGTTCTTC. Translated: CASSPLGQINEQFF.

A few counts support this clone. The chain carries TRBV7-9 and TRBJ2-4; TRBD2 matches 8 bases. Trimming cost V 6 bases and J 0 bases; bases outside gene matches: 1. Germline-derived CDR1 and CDR2 are SEHNR and FQNEAQ (reference sequence). CDR3 length: 14 residues. CDR3 nucleotides: TGTGCCAGCAGTCTAGCGGGAGCCAAAAACATTCAGTACTTC. This gives the protein CASSLAGAKNIQYF.

This clone has a handful of counts. The chain recombines TRBV5-1 with TRBJ2-2; 9 bases fit TRBD1. The germline gives CDR1 SGHRS, CDR2 YFSETQ. The CDR3 loop spans 13 amino acids. After removal of 3 bases from V and 7 bases from J, the junction contained 1 base not matched to a gene. Written as DNA, the CDR3 is TGCGCCAGCAGCTCGGGACAGGGCGGGGAGCTGTTTTTT. Translating gives CASSSGQGGELFF.

A few counts support this clone. The rearrangement uses TRBV2 and TRBJ2-4; D might be TRBD2 (5 bases). The CDR3 has 11 amino acids. CDR1 and CDR2 (germline): SNHLY, FYNNEI. V was shortened by 9 bases and J by 8 bases, with 11 bases between the two germline ends. The CDR3 reads CASLDFDIQYF. CDR3 sequence (DNA): TGTGCCAGTCTGGACTTCGACATTCAGTACTTC.

The chain is built from TRBV4-1 and TRBJ1-5; the D gene is possibly TRBD1 (6 bases). In germline, CDR1 is MGHRA, CDR2 YSYEKL. The CDR3 is made up of 14 amino acids. The V gene lost 2 bases and the J gene lost 2 bases, with 7 bases spanning the gap. The CDR3 DNA reads TGCGCCAGCAGCCAAAGACAGGGCAATCAGCCCCAGCATTTT. Amino acids: CASSQRQGNQPQHF.

CDR3 sequence reads: CASSLAGQGAYGYTF. The DNA for the CDR3 is TGTGCCAGCAGCTTGGCCGGGCAGGGGGCTTATGGCTACACCTTC. The chain joins TRBV5-8 to TRBJ1-2, with 8 bases aligning to TRBD1. Per the germline V gene, CDR1 is SGHTS and CDR2 is YDEGEE. The trim removed 0 bases at V and 5 bases at J, leaving 6 bases unmatched. CDR3 size: 15 residues.

This chain uses TRBV7-9 with TRBJ2-5, with 7 nucleotides matching TRBD2. V shed 5 bases, J shed 5 bases, and the junction held 5 bases outside the gene matches. The CDR3 loop spans 13 amino acids. Per the germline V gene, CDR1 is SEHNR and CDR2 is FQNEAQ (reference sequence). The CDR3 is CASSLLAEETQYF. The CDR3 coding sequence is TGTGCCAGCAGCCTCCTAGCGGAGGAGACCCAGTACTTC. The whole variable domain, filled in from reference TRBV7-9 and TRBJ2-5, reads DTGVSQNPRHKITKRGQNVTFRCDPISEHNRLYWYRQTLGQGPEFLTYFQNEAQLEKSRLLSDRFSAERPKGSFSTLEIQRTEQGDSAMYLCASSLLAEETQYFGPGTRLLVL.

The rearrangement joins TRBV15 to TRBJ2-1, with D possibly TRBD2 on 6 matching bases. The CDR3 has 14 amino acids. The germline CDR1 and CDR2 sequences are LNHNV and YYDKDF (reference sequence). Between the trimmed V and J ends, which lost 3 bases and 9 bases, there was a span of 15 bases. The CDR3 here is CATSSRGGNSEQFF. The CDR3 bases are TGTGCCACCAGCAGCCGGGGAGGTAATAGTGAGCAGTTCTTC.

The chain joins TRBV6-5 to TRBJ1-5; D is unresolved. The CDR3 covers 13 residues. Germline assignment: CDR1 MNHEY and CDR2 SVGAGI. Trimming left V 6 bases short and J 0 bases short, with 6 bases between. Here the CDR3 reads CASRAYSNQPQHF. The CDR3 DNA sequence: TGTGCCAGCAGGGCTTATAGCAATCAGCCCCAGCATTTT.

This clone was found a few times. The rearrangement links TRBV28 to TRBJ2-5, with 8 nucleotides matching TRBD1. V gave up 1 base and J gave up 5 bases; unmatched junction bases: 6. The CDR3 is 15 amino acids. Germline CDR1 is MDHEN and CDR2 is SYDVKM. CDR3 DNA: TGTGCCAGCAGTTTATCCGCAGGGGGCGAGGAGACCCAGTACTTC. This codes for CASSLSAGGEETQYF.

The genes are TRBV7-9 and TRBJ2-2; 8 positions agree with TRBD1. The germline V gene has CDR1 SEHNR and CDR2 FQNEAQ (reference sequence). Losses at the gene ends were 9 bases for V and 4 bases for J; bases not matched to a gene: 10. The CDR3 is made up of 15 amino acids. The CDR3 spells CASMTGTGLTGELFF. CDR3 in DNA: TGTGCCAGTATGACCGGGACAGGACTCACCGGGGAGCTGTTTTTT. Combining the CDR3 with reference TRBV7-9 and TRBJ2-2 gives the whole variable domain DTGVSQNPRHKITKRGQNVTFRCDPISEHNRLYWYRQTLGQGPEFLTYFQNEAQLEKSRLLSDRFSAERPKGSFSTLEIQRTEQGDSAMYLCASMTGTGLTGELFFGEGSRLTVL.

The rearrangement uses TRBV30 and TRBJ2-5; no clear D. The CDR3 consists of 14 residues. CDR1 GTSNPN and CDR2 SVGIG come from the germline V gene (reference sequence). V dropped 4 bases and J dropped 2 bases, with 14 bases sitting between them. CDR3 region: CAWNRLGGQETQYF. The CDR3 nucleotides are TGTGCCTGGAATCGACTGGGTGGGCAAGAGACCCAGTACTTC.

This clone was seen only a few times. The rearrangement joins TRBV7-8 to TRBJ2-1; TRBD1 matches 7 bases. This CDR3 spans 15 amino acids. V shed 2 bases, J shed 4 bases, and the junction held 5 bases outside the gene matches. The germline CDR1 and CDR2 sequences are SGHVS and FQNEAQ. Here the CDR3 reads CASSLLGDRYNEQFF. The CDR3 nucleotides are TGTGCCAGCAGCTTATTGGGGGACAGATACAATGAGCAGTTCTTC.